Detailed here is one TCR beta chain. This sample stems from a study of CD8 T cells in Susac syndrome. Reverse transcription of roughly 0.5 to 1 ug RNA was carried out with random hexamers. Amplification of the TCR beta CDR3 was carried out by immunoSEQ multiplex PCR, which spanned a total of 54 Vbeta and 13 Jbeta segments. Each CDR3 protein gets one entry after TCRdb re-called the immunoSEQ multiplex PCR reads with MiXCR. The repertoire holds some 300,000 distinct CDR3 sequences, with approximately 90% as singletons. Sequencing of TCR beta was undertaken in CD8+ and CD4+ T cells derived from blood. The multiple sclerosis control cohort comprised treatment-naive individuals presenting with stable or active relapsing-remitting disease. TEMRA cells underwent FACS enrichment and CD8+ and CD4+ T cells underwent negative isolation. Sequences were obtained from CD8+ T cells from PBMCs. This TCR came from a human donor with multiple sclerosis.

CDR3 DNA: TGTGCCAGCACCTACACAGGGCTGCTAAGAGCTGAAGCTTTCTTT. Translation gives CASTYTGLLRAEAFF. J is TRBJ1-1 and V is TRBV28; D is perhaps TRBD1 (6 bases). Trimming took off 7 bases at V and 6 bases at J, with 21 bases between the two ends. The CDR3 runs to 15 residues. Germline-derived CDR1 and CDR2 are MDHEN and SYDVKM.